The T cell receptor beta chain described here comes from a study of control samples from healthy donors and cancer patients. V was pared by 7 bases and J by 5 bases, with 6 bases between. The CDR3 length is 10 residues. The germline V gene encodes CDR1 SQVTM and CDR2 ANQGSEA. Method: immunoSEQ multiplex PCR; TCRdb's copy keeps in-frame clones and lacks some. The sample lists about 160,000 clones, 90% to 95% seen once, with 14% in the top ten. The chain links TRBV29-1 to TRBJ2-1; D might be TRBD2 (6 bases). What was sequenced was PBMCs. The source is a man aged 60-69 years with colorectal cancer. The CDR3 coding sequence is TGCAGCGGCGGGGACAATGAGCAGTTCTTC. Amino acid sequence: CSGGDNEQFF.